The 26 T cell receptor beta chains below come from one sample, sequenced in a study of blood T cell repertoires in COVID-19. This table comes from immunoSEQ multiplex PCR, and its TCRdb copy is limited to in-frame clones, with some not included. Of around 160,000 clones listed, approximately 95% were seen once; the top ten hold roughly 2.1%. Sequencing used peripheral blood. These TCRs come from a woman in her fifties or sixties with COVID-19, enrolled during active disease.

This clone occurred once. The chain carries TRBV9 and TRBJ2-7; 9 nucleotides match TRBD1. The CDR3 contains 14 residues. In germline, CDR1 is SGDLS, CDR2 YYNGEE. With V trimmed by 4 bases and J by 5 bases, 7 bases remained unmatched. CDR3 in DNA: TGTGCCAGCAGCCTTCGGGACAGGGTCAACGAGCAGTACTTC. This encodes CASSLRDRVNEQYF.

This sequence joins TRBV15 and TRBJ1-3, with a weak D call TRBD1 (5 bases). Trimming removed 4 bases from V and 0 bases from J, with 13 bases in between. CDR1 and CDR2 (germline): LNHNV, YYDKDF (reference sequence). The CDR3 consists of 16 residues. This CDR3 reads CATSIHRQSSGNTIYF. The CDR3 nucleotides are TGTGCCACCAGCATCCACAGGCAAAGCTCTGGAAACACCATATATTTT.

CDR3 in DNA: TGTGCTAGTGGTTTGGTACCCGAGAGCACTGAAGCTTTCTTT. Encoded protein: CASGLVPESTEAFF. This chain links TRBV12-5 with TRBJ1-1, with D unresolved. The CDR3 contains 14 residues. CDR1 LGHNT and CDR2 FRNRAP come from the germline V gene. Trimming removed 0 bases from V and 4 bases from J, with 9 bases in between.

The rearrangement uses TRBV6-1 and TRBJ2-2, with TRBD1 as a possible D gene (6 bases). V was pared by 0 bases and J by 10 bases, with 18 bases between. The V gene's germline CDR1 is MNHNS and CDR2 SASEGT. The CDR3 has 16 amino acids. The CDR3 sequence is CASSEAMAQGLMELFF. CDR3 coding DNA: TGTGCCAGCAGTGAAGCCATGGCCCAGGGGTTGATGGAGCTGTTTTTT.

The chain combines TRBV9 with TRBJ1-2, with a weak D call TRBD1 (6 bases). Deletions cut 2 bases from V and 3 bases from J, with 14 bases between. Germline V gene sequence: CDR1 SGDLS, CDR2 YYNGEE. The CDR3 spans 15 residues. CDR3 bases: TGTGCCAGCAGCGTCCGGGACACCCTAGACTATGGCTACACCTTC. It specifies CASSVRDTLDYGYTF.

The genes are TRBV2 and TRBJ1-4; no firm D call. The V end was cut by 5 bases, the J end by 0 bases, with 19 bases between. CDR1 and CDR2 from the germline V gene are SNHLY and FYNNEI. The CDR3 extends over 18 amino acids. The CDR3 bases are TGTGCCAGCAGTACCTACGACTCCAGAAAAACAACTAATGAAAAACTGTTTTTT. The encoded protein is CASSTYDSRKTTNEKLFF.

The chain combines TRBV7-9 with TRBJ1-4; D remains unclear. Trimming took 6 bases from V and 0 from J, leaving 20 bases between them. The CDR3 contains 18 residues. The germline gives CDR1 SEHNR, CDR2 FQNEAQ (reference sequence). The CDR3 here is CASSIATGFGATNEKLFF. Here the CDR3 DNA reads TGTGCCAGCAGTATTGCGACCGGATTTGGAGCAACTAATGAAAAACTGTTTTTT.

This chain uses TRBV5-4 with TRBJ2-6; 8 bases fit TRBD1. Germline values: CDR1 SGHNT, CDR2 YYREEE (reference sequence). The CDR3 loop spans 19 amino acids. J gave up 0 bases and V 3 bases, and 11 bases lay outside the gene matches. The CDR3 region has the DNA TGTGCCAGCAGCTCCGCTTTAGGACAGGGTGGCTCTGGGGCCAACGTCCTGACTTTC. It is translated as CASSSALGQGGSGANVLTF.

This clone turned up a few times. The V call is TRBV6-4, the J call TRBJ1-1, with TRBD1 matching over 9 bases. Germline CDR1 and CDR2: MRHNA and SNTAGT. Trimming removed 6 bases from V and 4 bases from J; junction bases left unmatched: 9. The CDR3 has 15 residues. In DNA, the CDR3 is TGTGCCAGCAGAACGACAGGGGGGGAAGGCACTGAAGCTTTCTTT. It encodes CASRTTGGEGTEAFF.

Here the CDR3 reads CASSYEGQVGSYTF. The CDR3 region has the DNA TGTGCCAGCAGCTACGAAGGACAGGTGGGGAGCTACACCTTC. The chain combines TRBV7-9 with TRBJ1-2, with 7 bases fitting TRBD1. The germline gives CDR1 SEHNR, CDR2 FQNEAQ (reference sequence). V lost 4 bases and J lost 9; bases outside the gene matches: 11. This CDR3 has 14 residues.

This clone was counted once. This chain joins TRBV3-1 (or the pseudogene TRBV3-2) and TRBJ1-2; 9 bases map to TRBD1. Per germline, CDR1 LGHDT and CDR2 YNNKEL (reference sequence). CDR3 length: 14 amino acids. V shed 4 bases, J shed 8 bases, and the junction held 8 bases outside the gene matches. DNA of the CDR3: TGTGCCAGCAGCCGGGACAGGGTACCGAAGGGCTACACCTTC. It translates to CASSRDRVPKGYTF.

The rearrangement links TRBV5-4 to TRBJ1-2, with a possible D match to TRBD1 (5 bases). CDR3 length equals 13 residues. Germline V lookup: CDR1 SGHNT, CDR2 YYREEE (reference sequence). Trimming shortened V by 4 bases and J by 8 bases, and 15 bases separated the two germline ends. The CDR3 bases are TGTGCCAGCAGCATCGACAGTAGTAGGGGCTACACCTTC. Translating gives CASSIDSSRGYTF.

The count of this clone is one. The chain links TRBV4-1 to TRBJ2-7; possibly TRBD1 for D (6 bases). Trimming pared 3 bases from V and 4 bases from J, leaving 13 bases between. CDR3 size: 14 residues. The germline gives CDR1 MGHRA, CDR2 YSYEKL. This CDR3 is CASSHQGQLYEQYF. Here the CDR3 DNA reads TGCGCCAGCAGCCACCAGGGGCAGCTTTACGAGCAGTACTTC.

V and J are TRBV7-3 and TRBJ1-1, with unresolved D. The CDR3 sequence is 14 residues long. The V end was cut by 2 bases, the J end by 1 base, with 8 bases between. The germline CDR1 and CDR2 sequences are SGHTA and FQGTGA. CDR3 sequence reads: CASSLLLKNTEAFF. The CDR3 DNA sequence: TGTGCCAGCAGCTTATTATTAAAGAACACTGAAGCTTTCTTT. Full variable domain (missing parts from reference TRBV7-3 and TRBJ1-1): GAGVSQTPSNKVTEKGKYVELRCDPISGHTALYWYRQSLGQGPEFLIYFQGTGAADDSGLPNDRFFAVRPEGSVSTLKIQRTERGDSAVYLCASSLLLKNTEAFFGQGTRLTVV.

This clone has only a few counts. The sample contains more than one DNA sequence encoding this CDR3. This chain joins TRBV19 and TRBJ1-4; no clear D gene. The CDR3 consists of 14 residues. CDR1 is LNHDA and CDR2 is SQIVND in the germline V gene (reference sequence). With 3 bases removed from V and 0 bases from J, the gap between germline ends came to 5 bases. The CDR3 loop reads CASSISATNEKLFF. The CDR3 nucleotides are TGTGCCAGTAGTATCTCGGCAACTAATGAAAAACTGTTTTTT.

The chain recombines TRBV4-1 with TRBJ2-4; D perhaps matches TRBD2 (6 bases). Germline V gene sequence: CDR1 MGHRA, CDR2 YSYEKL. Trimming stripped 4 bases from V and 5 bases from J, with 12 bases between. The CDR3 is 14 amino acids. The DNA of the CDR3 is TGCGCCAGCAGCCCCCCGGGACTGGAAAACATTCAGTACTTC. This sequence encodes CASSPPGLENIQYF.

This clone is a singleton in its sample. The CDR3 nucleotides read TGTGCCAGCAGTAGAACGCAAGCAGGAGGCTCTGGAAACACCATATATTTT. Translation: CASSRTQAGGSGNTIYF. This chain joins TRBV27 and TRBJ1-3; the D is unclear. The CDR3 totals 17 residues. V shed 5 bases and J shed 0 bases, with 17 bases lying between them. Germline CDR1 and CDR2: MNHEY and SMNVEV (reference sequence).

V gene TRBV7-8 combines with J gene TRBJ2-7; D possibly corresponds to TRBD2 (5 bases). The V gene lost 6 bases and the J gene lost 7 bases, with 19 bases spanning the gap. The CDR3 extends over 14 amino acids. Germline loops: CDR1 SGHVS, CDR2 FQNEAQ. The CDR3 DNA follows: TGTGCCAGCAGTCCCCTTGCGGGTGCGGATGAGCAGTACTTC. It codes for CASSPLAGADEQYF. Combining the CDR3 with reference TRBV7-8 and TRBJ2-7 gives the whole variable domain GAGVSQSPRYKVAKRGQDVALRCDPISGHVSLFWYQQALGQGPEFLTYFQNEAQLDKSGLPSDRFFAERPEGSVSTLKIQRTQQEDSAVYLCASSPLAGADEQYFGPGTRLTVT.

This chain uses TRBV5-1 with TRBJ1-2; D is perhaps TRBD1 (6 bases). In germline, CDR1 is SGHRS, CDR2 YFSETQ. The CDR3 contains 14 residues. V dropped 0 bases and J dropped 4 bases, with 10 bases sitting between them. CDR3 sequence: CASSLGTVSYGYTF. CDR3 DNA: TGCGCCAGCAGCTTGGGGACAGTCTCCTATGGCTACACCTTC. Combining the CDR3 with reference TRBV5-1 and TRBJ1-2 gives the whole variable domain KAGVTQTPRYLIKTRGQQVTLSCSPISGHRSVSWYQQTPGQGLQFLFEYFSETQRNKGNFPGRFSGRQFSNSRSEMNVSTLELGDSALYLCASSLGTVSYGYTFGSGTRLTVV.

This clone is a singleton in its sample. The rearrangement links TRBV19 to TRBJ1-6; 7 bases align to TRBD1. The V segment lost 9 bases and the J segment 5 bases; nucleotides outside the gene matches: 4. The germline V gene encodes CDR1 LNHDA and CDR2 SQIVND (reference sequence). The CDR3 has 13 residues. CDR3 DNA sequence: TGTGCCAGGCCGACAGGGAATAATTCACCCCTCCACTTT. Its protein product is CARPTGNNSPLHF.

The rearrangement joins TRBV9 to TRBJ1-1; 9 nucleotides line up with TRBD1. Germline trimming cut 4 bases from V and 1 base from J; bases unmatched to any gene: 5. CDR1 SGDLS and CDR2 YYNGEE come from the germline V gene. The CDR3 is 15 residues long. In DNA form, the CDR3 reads TGTGCCAGCAGCCTCACAGGGGGCCAGAACACTGAAGCTTTCTTT. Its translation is CASSLTGGQNTEAFF.

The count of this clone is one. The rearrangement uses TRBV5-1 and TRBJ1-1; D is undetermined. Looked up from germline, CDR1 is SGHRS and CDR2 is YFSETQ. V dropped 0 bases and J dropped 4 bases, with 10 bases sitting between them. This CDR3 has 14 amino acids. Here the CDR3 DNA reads TGCGCCAGCAGCTTGGAGGTGGGCCGCACTGAAGCTTTCTTT. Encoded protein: CASSLEVGRTEAFF.

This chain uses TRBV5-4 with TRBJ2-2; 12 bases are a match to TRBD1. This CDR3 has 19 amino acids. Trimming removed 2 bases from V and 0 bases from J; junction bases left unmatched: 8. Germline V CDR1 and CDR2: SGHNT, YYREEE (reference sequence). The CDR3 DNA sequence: TGTGCCAGCAGCTTTCCGCCGGGACAGGGGGCCTCGAACACCGGGGAGCTGTTTTTT. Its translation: CASSFPPGQGASNTGELFF. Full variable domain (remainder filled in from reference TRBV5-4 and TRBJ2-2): ETGVTQSPTHLIKTRGQQVTLRCSSQSGHNTVSWYQQALGQGPQFIFQYYREEENGRGNFPPRFSGLQFPNYSSELNVNALELDDSALYLCASSFPPGQGASNTGELFFGEGSRLTVL.

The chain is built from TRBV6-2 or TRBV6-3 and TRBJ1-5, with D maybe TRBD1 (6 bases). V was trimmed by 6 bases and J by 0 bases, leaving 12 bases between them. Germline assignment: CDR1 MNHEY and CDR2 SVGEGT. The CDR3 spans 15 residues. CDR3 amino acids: CASSLYRASNQPQHF. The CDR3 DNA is TGTGCCAGCAGCCTTTACAGGGCTAGCAATCAGCCCCAGCATTTT.

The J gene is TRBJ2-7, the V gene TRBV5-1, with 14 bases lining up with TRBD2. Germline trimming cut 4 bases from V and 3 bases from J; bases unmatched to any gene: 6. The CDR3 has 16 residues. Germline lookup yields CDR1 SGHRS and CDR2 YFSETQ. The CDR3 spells CASSDGTSGGLYEQYF. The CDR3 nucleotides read TGCGCCAGCAGCGACGGGACTAGCGGGGGCCTCTACGAGCAGTACTTC.

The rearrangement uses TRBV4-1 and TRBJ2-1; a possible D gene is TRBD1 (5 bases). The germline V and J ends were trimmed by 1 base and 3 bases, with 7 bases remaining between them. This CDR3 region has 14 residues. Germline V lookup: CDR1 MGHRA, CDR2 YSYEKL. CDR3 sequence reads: CASSQGDSYNEQFF. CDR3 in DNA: TGCGCCAGCAGCCAAGGCGACAGCTACAATGAGCAGTTCTTC.